The clone carrying this T cell receptor (beta chain) was detected many times. The target antigen is unknown. A read error may be the cause here, since a much bigger clone is one base away. The data were taken from a study of blood T cells in healthy people across ages. General study findings and limits: TCR beta diversity was tightly associated with the proportion of naive T cells.

Per-sample yields of isolated PBMCs were at least 6 million. Germline V gives CDR1 SEHNR, CDR2 FQNEAQ (reference sequence). The germline V and J ends were trimmed by 5 bases and 7 bases, with 15 bases remaining between them. This CDR3 region has 14 residues. Using a J-beta primer mix together with a sample-barcoded 5' primer, a second PCR was run for roughly 6 to 12 cycles. TCRdb called the 5' RACE reads again in MiXCR, with one record for every CDR3 protein. This sample has 750,000 to 950,000 distinct CDR3 sequences, with 25% to 30% found just once. The sample was also reused in another study, on T cells of mothers and their children.

The chain recombines TRBV7-9 with TRBJ2-1, with D tentatively TRBD2 (5 bases). The sequencing input was blood. The sequence came from a woman aged 35 to 49 in good health. In nucleotides, the CDR3 is TGTGCCAGCAGCCCGAAGAGGGTTTGTAATGAGCAGTTCTTC. Translated, it gives CASSPKRVCNEQFF.